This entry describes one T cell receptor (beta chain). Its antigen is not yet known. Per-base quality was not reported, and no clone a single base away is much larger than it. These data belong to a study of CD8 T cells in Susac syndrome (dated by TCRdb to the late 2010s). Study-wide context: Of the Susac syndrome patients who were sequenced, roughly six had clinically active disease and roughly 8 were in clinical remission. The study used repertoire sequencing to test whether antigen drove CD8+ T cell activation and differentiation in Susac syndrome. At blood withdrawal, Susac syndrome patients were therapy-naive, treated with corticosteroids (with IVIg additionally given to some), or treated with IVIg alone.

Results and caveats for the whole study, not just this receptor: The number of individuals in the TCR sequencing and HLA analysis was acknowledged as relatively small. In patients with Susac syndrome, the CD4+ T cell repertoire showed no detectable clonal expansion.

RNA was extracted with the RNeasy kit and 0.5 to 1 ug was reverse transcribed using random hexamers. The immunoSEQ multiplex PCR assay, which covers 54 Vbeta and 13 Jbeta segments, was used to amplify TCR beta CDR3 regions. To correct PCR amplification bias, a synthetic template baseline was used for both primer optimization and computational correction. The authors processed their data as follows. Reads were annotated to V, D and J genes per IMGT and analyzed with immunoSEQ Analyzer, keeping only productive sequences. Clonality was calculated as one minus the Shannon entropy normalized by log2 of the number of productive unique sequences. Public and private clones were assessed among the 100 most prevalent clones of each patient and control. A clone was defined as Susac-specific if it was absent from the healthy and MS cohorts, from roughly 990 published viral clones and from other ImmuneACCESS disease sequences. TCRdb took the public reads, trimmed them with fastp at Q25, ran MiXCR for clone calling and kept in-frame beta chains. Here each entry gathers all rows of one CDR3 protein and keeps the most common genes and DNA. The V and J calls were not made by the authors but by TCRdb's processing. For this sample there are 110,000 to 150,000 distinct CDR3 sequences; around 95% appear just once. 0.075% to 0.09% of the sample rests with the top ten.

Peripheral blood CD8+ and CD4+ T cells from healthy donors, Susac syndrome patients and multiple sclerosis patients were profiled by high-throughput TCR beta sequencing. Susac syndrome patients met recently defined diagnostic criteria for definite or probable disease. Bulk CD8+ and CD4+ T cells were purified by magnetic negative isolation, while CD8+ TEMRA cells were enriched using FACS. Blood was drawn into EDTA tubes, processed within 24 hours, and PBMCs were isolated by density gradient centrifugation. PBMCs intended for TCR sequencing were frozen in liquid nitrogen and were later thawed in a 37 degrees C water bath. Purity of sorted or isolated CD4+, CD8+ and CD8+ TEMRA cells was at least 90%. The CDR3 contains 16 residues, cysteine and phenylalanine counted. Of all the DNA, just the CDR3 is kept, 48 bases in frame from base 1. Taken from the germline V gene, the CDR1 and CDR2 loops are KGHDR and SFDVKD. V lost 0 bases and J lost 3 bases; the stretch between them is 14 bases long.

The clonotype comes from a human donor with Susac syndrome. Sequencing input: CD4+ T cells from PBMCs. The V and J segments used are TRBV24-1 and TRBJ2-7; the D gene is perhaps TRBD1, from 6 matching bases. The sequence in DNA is TGTGCCACCAGTGATTTGCAAGGACAGATCAGCTACGAGCAGTACTTC. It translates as CATSDLQGQISYEQYF.